This TCR beta chain was observed in a study of shared clonotypes between healthy human individuals. The table came from immunoSEQ multiplex PCR; TCRdb's copy has only in-frame clones and leaves some out. In the table there are hundreds of thousands of clones, roughly 95% of which are singletons. CD45RO-negative, CCR7-positively selected cells formed the naive CD8 fraction, excluding terminally differentiated effector memory CD45RA+ cells. There were no recent acute infections or vaccinations among the donors, who were healthy HIV-negative adults. Findings and limits, study-wide: Donor scarcity curtailed the genetic and exposure-history diversity represented herein. Shared across a few donors were approximately 5% of the naive CD4 clonotypes. Naive subsets generally exceeded memory subsets in estimated richness.

Comments on this clone: What it recognizes is unknown.

The sequence was obtained from a woman in her 30s in good health. What was sequenced was naive CD8+ T cells sorted from blood.

The DNA of the CDR3 is TGTGCCAGCAGTTGGGCCTCAAATGAGCAGTTCTTC. Translated: CASSWASNEQFF. The chain recombines TRBV7-2 with TRBJ2-1, with D uncertain. The germline V gene has CDR1 SGHTA and CDR2 FQGNSA. Trimming stripped 6 bases from V and 7 bases from J, with 10 bases between. The CDR3 consists of 12 residues.